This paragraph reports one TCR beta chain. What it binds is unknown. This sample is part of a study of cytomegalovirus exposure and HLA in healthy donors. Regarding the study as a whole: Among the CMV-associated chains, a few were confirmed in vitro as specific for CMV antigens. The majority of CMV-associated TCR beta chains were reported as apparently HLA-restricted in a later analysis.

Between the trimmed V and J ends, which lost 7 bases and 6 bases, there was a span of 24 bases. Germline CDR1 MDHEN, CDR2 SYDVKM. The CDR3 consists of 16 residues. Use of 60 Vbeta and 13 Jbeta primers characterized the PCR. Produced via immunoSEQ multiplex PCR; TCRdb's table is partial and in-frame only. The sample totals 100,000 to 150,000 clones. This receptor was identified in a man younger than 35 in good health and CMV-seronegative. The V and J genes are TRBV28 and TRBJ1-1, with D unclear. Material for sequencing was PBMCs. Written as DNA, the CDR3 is TGTGCCAGCACATTAGCTCTCTCCGCGTATGAAGCTGAAGCTTTCTTT. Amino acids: CASTLALSAYEAEAFF.